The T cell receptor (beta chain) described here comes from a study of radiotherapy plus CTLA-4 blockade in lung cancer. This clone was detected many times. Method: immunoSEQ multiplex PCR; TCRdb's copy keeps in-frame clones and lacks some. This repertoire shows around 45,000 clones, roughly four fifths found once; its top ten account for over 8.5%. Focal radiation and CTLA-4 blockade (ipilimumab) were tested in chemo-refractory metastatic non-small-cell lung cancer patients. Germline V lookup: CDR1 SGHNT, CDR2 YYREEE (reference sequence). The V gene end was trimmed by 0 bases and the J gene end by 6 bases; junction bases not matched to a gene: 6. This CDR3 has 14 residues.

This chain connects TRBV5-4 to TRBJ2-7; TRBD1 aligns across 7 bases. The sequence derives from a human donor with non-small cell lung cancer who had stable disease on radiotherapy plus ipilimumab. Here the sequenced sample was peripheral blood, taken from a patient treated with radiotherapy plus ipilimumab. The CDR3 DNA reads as TGTGCCAGCAGCTTGGGACAGGGTTACGGCGAGCAGTACTTC. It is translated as CASSLGQGYGEQYF.